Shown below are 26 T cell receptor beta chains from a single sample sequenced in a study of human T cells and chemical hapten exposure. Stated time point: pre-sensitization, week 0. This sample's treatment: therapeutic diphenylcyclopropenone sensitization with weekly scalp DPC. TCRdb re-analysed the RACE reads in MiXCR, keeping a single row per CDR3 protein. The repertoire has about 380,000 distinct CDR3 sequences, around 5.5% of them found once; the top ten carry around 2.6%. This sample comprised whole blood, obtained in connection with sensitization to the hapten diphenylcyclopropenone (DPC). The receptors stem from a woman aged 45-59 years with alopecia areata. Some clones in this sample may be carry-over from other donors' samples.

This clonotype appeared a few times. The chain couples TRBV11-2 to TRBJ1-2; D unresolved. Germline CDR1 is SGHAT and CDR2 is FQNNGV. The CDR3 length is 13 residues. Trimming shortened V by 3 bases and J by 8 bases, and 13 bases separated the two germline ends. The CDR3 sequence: CASSLETGAGYTF. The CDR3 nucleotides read TGTGCCAGCAGCTTGGAAACGGGTGCGGGCTACACCTTC.

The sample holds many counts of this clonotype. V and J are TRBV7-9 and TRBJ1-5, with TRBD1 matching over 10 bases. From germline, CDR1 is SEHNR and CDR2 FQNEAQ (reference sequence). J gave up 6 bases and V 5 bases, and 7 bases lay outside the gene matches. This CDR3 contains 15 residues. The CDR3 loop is CASSPIGQGGQPQHF. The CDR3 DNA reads TGTGCCAGCAGCCCTATAGGACAGGGGGGTCAGCCCCAGCATTTT.

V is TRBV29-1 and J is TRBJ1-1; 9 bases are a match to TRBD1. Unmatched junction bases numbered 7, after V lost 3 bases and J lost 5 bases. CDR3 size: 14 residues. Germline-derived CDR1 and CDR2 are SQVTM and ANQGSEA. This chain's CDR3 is CSVDPGTGRTEAFF. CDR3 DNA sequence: TGCAGCGTTGACCCTGGGACAGGGAGAACTGAAGCTTTCTTT.

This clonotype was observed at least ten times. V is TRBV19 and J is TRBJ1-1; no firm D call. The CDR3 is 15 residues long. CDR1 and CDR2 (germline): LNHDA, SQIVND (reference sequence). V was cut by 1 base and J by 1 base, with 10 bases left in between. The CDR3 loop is CASSIAGTANTEAFF. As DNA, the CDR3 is TGTGCCAGTAGTATAGCGGGCACCGCGAACACTGAAGCTTTCTTT.

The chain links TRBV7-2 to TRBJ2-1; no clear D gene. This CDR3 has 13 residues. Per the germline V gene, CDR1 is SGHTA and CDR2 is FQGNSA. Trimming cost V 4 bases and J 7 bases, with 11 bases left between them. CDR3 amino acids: CASSYILGNEQFF. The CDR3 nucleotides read TGTGCCAGCAGCTACATCCTAGGGAATGAGCAGTTCTTC.

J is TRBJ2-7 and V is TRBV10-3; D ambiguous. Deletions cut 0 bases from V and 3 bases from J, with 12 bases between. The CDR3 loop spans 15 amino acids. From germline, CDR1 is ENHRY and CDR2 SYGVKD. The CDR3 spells CAISESIVEFYEQYF. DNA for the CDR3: TGTGCCATCAGTGAGTCAATAGTGGAATTCTACGAGCAGTACTTC.

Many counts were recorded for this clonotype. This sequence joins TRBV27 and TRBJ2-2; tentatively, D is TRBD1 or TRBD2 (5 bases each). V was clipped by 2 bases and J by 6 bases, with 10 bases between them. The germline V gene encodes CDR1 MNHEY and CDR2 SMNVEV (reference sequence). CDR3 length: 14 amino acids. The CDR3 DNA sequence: TGTGCCAGCAGTTTAATTCTGGGGGCCGGGGAGCTGTTTTTT. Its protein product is CASSLILGAGELFF.

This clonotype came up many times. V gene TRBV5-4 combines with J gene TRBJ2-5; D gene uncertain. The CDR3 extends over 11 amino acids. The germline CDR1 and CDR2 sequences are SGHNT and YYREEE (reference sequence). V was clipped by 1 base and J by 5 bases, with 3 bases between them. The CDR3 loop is CASSLYETQYF. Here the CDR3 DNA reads TGTGCCAGCAGCTTGTACGAGACCCAGTACTTC.

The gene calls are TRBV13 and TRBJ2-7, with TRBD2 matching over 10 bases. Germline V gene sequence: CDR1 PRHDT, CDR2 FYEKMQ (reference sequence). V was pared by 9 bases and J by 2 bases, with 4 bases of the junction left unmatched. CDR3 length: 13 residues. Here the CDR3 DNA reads TGTGCCAGTAAAGCGGGGGGGGCCTACGAGCAGTACTTC. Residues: CASKAGGAYEQYF.

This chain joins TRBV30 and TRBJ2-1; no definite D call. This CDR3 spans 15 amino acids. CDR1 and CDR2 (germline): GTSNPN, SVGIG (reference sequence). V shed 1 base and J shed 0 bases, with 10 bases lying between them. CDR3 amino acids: CAWSAKRSSYNEQFF. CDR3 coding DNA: TGTGCCTGGAGTGCAAAAAGGAGCTCCTACAATGAGCAGTTCTTC.

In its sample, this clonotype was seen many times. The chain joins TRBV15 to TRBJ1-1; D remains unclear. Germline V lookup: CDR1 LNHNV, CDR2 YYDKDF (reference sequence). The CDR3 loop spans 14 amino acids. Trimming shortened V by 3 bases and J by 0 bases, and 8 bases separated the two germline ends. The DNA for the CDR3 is TGTGCCACCAGCAGGACGGGCCTGAACACTGAAGCTTTCTTT. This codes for CATSRTGLNTEAFF.

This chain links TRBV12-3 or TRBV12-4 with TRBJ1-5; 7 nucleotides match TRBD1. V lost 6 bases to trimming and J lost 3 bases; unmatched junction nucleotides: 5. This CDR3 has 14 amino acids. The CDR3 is CASSRDSYNQPQHF. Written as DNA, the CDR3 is TGTGCCAGCAGCAGGGACAGCTACAATCAGCCCCAGCATTTT.

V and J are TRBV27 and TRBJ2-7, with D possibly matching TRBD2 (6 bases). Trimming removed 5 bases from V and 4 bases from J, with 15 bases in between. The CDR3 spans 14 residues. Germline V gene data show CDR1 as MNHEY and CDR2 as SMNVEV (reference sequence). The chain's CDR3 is CASSLAPGGYEQYF. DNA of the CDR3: TGTGCCAGCAGTCTGGCGCCCGGAGGGTACGAGCAGTACTTC.

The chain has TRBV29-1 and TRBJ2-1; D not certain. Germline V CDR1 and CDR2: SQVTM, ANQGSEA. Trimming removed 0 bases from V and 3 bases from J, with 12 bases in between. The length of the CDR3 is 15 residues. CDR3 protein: CSVEDSLNLYNEQFF. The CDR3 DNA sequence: TGCAGCGTTGAAGACAGCCTAAATCTCTACAATGAGCAGTTCTTC.

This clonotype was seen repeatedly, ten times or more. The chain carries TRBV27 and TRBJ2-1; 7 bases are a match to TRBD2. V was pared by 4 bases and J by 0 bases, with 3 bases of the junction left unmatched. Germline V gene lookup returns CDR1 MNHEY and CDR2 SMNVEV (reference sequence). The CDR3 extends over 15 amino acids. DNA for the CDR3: TGTGCCAGCAGTTGGGGGGGGAGCTCCTACAATGAGCAGTTCTTC. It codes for CASSWGGSSYNEQFF.

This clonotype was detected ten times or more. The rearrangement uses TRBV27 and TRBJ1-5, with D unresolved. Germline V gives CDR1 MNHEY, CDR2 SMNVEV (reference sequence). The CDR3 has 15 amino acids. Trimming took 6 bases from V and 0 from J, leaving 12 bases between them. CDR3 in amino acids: CASSRSGYSNQPQHF. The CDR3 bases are TGTGCCAGCAGCCGAAGCGGGTATAGCAATCAGCCCCAGCATTTT.

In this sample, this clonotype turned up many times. The CDR3 is CASSQLTSMNTEAFF. As DNA, the CDR3 is TGTGCCAGCAGCCAATTGACCTCCATGAACACTGAAGCTTTCTTT. The chain combines TRBV13 with TRBJ1-1, with D unresolved. The CDR3 has 15 residues. CDR1 is PRHDT and CDR2 is FYEKMQ in the germline V gene (reference sequence). V was cut by 5 bases and J by 0 bases, with 13 bases left in between.

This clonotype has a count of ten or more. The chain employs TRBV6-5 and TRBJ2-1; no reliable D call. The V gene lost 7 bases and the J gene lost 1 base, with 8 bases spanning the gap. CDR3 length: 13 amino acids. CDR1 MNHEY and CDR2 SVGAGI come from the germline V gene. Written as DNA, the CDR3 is TGTGCCAGCAAAAGGAGTTCCTACAATGAGCAGTTCTTC. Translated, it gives CASKRSSYNEQFF.

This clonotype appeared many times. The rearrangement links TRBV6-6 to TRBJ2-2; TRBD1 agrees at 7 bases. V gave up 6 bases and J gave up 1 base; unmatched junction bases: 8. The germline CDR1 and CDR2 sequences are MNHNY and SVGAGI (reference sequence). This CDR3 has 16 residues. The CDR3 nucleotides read TGTGCCAGCAGCACCGGGACAGCAGGGAACACCGGGGAGCTGTTTTTT. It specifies CASSTGTAGNTGELFF.

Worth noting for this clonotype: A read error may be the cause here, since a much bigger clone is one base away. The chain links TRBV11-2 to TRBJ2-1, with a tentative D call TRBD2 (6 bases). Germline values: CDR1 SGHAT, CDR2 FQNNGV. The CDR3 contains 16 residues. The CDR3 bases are TGTGCCAGCAGCTGGAGGGCGGCCCCCTACTACAATGAGCAGCTCTTC. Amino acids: CASSWRAAPYYNEQLF.

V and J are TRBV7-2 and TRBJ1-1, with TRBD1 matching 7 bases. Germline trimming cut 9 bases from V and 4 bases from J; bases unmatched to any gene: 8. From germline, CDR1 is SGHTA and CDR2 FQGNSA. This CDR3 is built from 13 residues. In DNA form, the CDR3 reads TGTGCCAGTCAAAGGGGGCATAGCACTGAAGCTTTCTTT. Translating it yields CASQRGHSTEAFF.

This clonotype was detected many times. This CDR3 is CASSEIGGGRSSYEQYF. CDR3 nucleotide sequence: TGTGCCAGCAGTGAGATTGGGGGAGGGAGGAGCTCCTACGAGCAGTACTTC. The chain employs TRBV6-6 and TRBJ2-7; 7 nucleotides align to TRBD2. V dropped 5 bases and J dropped 0; count of bases not matched to a gene: 13. Germline loops: CDR1 MNHNY, CDR2 SVGAGI (reference sequence). This CDR3 spans 17 amino acids.

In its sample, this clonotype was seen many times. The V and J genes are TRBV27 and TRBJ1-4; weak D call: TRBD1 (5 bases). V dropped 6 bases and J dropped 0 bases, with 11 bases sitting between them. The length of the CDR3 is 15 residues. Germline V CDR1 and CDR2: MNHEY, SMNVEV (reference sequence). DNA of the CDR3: TGTGCCAGCAGGGAGTGGGGGACAACTAATGAAAAACTGTTTTTT. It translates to CASREWGTTNEKLFF.

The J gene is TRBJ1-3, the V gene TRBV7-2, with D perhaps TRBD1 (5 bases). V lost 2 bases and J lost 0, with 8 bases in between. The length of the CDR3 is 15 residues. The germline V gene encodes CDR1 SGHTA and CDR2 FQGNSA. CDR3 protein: CASSLNQGSGNTIYF. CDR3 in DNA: TGTGCCAGCAGCTTAAACCAGGGCTCTGGAAACACCATATATTTT.

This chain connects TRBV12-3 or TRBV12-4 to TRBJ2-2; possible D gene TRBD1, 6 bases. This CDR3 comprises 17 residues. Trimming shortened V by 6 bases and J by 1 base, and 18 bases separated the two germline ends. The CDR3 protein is CASRLREGTRNTGELFF. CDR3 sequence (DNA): TGTGCCAGCAGGTTACGAGAAGGGACAAGGAACACCGGGGAGCTGTTTTTT.

The CDR3 here is CASSQVHRGTDTQYF. The CDR3 region has the DNA TGTGCCAGCAGCCAAGTTCACCGGGGCACAGATACGCAGTATTTT. This sequence joins TRBV3-1 and TRBJ2-3; D is unresolved. V dropped 1 base and J dropped 1 base, with 9 bases sitting between them. CDR1 and CDR2 from the germline V gene are LGHDT and YNNKEL (reference sequence). This CDR3 region has 15 residues.